The TCR beta chain described here comes from a study of T-cell memory formation after mild COVID-19. TCRdb re-called the 5' RACE reads with MiXCR, one entry per CDR3 protein. Of 430,000 or so distinct CDR3 sequences listed, more than 20% are singletons. This clonotype has only a few counts. This TCR was sampled from an adult woman who had mild COVID-19 (a few samples of this study predate the infection). Cell type and time point are not known. Sequencing was done on a sample of PBMCs or a T cell subset sorted from them (not recorded which).

The CDR3, as DNA: TGTGCCAGCTACGGGAACTCCTACGAGCAGTACTTC. Translating it yields CASYGNSYEQYF. The chain couples TRBV6-5 to TRBJ2-7; D possibly corresponds to TRBD2 (5 bases). V shed 8 bases and J shed 0 bases, with 8 bases lying between them. The CDR3 runs to 12 residues. Germline CDR1 reads MNHEY; CDR2 reads SVGAGI.